This paragraph covers one TCR beta chain sequence. Its antigen is currently unknown. This specimen comes from a study of monozygotic twins with inflammatory bowel disease. Study-wide results and limits: Clonotype sharing was lower in IBD patients than healthy twins, most markedly with disease activity. The authors note that differing immunosuppressive treatments may have added variability to patient repertoires.

CDR3 length: 15 amino acids. Germline V gives CDR1 MNHNS, CDR2 SASEGT. Every donor provided one blood sample measuring roughly 2.4 ml. TCRdb reworked the 5' RACE reads into one entry per CDR3 protein, no DNA. This sample contains 150,000 to 200,000 distinct CDR3 sequences. This chain joins TRBV6-1 and TRBJ2-2; TCRdb gives TRBD1 as the D gene, but with no DNA this cannot be confirmed. Sample: blood. This TCR derives from a human donor with ulcerative colitis or Crohn's disease, or a healthy co-twin of an affected twin (not recorded which). The CDR3 spells CASSRQGLYTGELFF.